This entry features one T cell receptor beta chain sequence. Which antigen it targets is not known. No much larger clone exists at a distance of one base, and base qualities are not known. From a lookup of the germline V gene (reference sequence), CDR1 and CDR2 are LGHDT and YNNKEL. From cysteine to phenylalanine, the CDR3 is 17 amino acids long. This entry keeps only the CDR3 DNA: 51 bases, framed from base 1. Trimming takes 0 bases off V and 5 bases off J; junction bases not matched to a gene: 6. This sample was included in a study of blood T cell repertoires in COVID-19 (TCRdb year 2020). The study in broad terms: Samples from collaborators originated in the United States, Italy and Spain and spanned both the acute and convalescent phases of COVID-19. The prospective study material was composed of cDNA or gDNA derived from T cells, B-cell-depleted T cells, or PBMCs. Deeply sampled blood TCRbeta repertoires from subjects exposed to, actively infected with, or recovered from COVID-19 were included in the dataset. The repertoires were made available in a free public database intended to serve as a resource for research on the immune response to SARS-CoV-2. Samples were obtained from the ongoing ImmuneRACE study (first 160 participants) and from 950 to 1,500 subjects provided by 6 global collaborators. Sample metadata almost always included a de-identified subject ID, COVID-19 status, age in years and sex. Where available, HLA class I and class II types were obtained from metadata supplied by the sample provider rather than from assay-based typing.

TCRbeta CDR3 regions were amplified from genomic DNA using the immunoSEQ Assay, a bias-controlled multiplex PCR. Turning to the authors' computational methods: The number of nucleated cells in each sample was estimated by amplification of reference gene primers within the assay. Sequence reads were collapsed and filtered to measure the absolute abundance of every unique TCRbeta CDR3 rearrangement. Productive Simpson clonality was computed per sample as the square root of Simpson's diversity index over productive rearrangements. This is the immuneACCESS table as TCRdb keeps it, with only in-frame sequences that have V and J called. A part of the clones is gone; compared with another copy, unresolved V genes explain less than half, and the rest is unexplained. D and trimming were read from the DNA, whereas the V and J calls and clone size are those reported in that table. Here the sample has 150,000 to 200,000 clones; approximately 80% occur a single time. Together, the top ten hold about 16% of the sample.

Broader findings and caveats from the paper: Clinical and demographic metadata were provided uncurated, with the amount varying by source and participant.

Participants in the prospective study were aged about 18 to 89 years, lived in about two dozen United States geographic areas, and enrolled through a virtual design. In the prospective study, cohorts were assigned on the basis of participant-reported clinical history obtained from a screening survey and a study questionnaire. For ImmuneRACE Cohort 3, a participant was defined as recovered based on two consecutive negative NP/OP PCR tests, clearance by a healthcare professional, or resolution of symptoms. In the prospective study, whole blood, serum and a nasopharyngeal or oropharyngeal swab were collected from each participant by mobile phlebotomists. Prospective study participants could optionally give additional blood draws and questionnaires over a roughly two-month period. Before DNA extraction, blood samples from the prospective study were shipped at room temperature or frozen.

The V gene is TRBV3-1 (or the pseudogene TRBV3-2) and the J gene is TRBJ2-1, and TRBD2 aligns with 11 junction nucleotides. Sequencing input: PBMCs or T cells enriched from blood (not recorded which). This clonotype was sampled from a man aged 50 to 59 who had recovered from COVID-19. The sequenced DNA is TGTGCCAGCAGCCAAGATGCGTCACTAGCGGGGGACAATGAGCAGTTCTTC. Its product reads: CASSQDASLAGDNEQFF.